This entry lists 18 T cell receptor beta chains sequenced from one sample in a study of T cell responses to AZD1222 COVID-19 vaccine. Sequencing was performed with immunoSEQ multiplex PCR; in TCRdb, only in-frame clones are kept and a portion is missing. The sample gives tens of thousands of clones, about 93% of which show up once; around 5% is in the top ten. The input for sequencing was peripheral blood, taken on day 0 of MenACWY control vaccination. These TCRs come from an adult in good health.

The J gene is TRBJ1-1, the V gene TRBV25-1; possibly TRBD1 for D (5 bases). The germline V and J ends were trimmed by 3 bases and 2 bases, with 19 bases remaining between them. Germline V gives CDR1 MGHDK, CDR2 SYGVNS. The CDR3 covers 17 residues. CDR3 DNA sequence: TGTGCCAGCAGTGACCCCCGTGGGCAGGGAGTCAACACTGAAGCTTTCTTT. Translating gives CASSDPRGQGVNTEAFF. Supplemented by reference TRBV25-1 and TRBJ1-1, the full variable domain reads EADIYQTPRYLVIGTGKKITLECSQTMGHDKMYWYQQDPGMELHLIHYSYGVNSTEKGDLSSESTVSRIRTEHFPLTLESARPSHTSQYLCASSDPRGQGVNTEAFFGQGTRLTVV.

This chain joins TRBV29-1 and TRBJ2-2; D uncertain. Germline lookup yields CDR1 SQVTM and CDR2 ANQGSEA. The CDR3 loop spans 13 amino acids. The V gene lost 8 bases and the J gene lost 0 bases, with 10 bases spanning the gap. CDR3 nucleotide sequence: TGCAGCACCTCGACAACGAACACCGGGGAGCTGTTTTTT. Its translation is CSTSTTNTGELFF.

The chain recombines TRBV2 with TRBJ2-3; perhaps TRBD1 as D (5 bases). The germline CDR1 and CDR2 sequences are SNHLY and FYNNEI. Trimming left V 8 bases short and J 1 base short, with 13 bases between. The length of the CDR3 is 14 residues. The CDR3 region has the DNA TGTGCCAGCTCCCCGGACAAACGCACAGATACGCAGTATTTT. As protein: CASSPDKRTDTQYF.

The chain joins TRBV24-1 to TRBJ2-2; D might be TRBD1 (6 bases). Germline lookup yields CDR1 KGHDR and CDR2 SFDVKD. Trimming pared 5 bases from V and 0 bases from J, leaving 9 bases between. The CDR3 has 15 amino acids. CDR3 residues: CATSGTDSNTGELFF. The CDR3 DNA follows: TGTGCCACCAGTGGGACAGATTCGAACACCGGGGAGCTGTTTTTT.

This chain connects TRBV15 to TRBJ2-3, with 11 bases that match TRBD2. The CDR3 length is 16 residues. From germline, CDR1 is LNHNV and CDR2 YYDKDF (reference sequence). V lost 4 bases to trimming and J lost 3 bases; unmatched junction nucleotides: 6. In DNA form, the CDR3 reads TGTGCCACCAGCACAATACTAGCGGGAGTAACAGATACGCAGTATTTT. Amino acids: CATSTILAGVTDTQYF. Using reference TRBV15 and TRBJ2-3 for the parts outside the CDR3, the full variable domain is DAMVIQNPRYQVTQFGKPVTLSCSQTLNHNVMYWYQQKSSQAPKLLFHYYDKDFNNEADTPDNFQSRRPNTSFCFLDIRSPGLGDTAMYLCATSTILAGVTDTQYFGPGTRLTVL.

The chain employs TRBV18 and TRBJ2-7; 9 bases agree with TRBD1. The ends lost 5 bases at V and 6 bases at J; junction bases unmatched: 8. CDR3 length: 14 amino acids. CDR1 is KGHSH, CDR2 LQKENI, per germline. The CDR3 DNA is TGTGCCAGCTCAGAGGACAGGGGTCCCTCCGAGCAGTACTTC. Its translation is CASSEDRGPSEQYF.

The chain recombines TRBV7-9 with TRBJ2-1; TRBD2 matches 12 bases. This CDR3 contains 17 residues. V trimming: 10 bases; J trimming: 1 base; junction bases outside the gene matches: 11. The germline V gene has CDR1 SEHNR and CDR2 FQNEAQ (reference sequence). CDR3 in amino acids: CATSMTSGSFSYNEQFF. The CDR3 region has the DNA TGTGCCACTTCAATGACTAGCGGGAGTTTTTCCTACAATGAGCAGTTCTTC.

The gene calls are TRBV9 and TRBJ2-2; TRBD1 is a possible D gene (6 bases). The CDR3 runs 16 residues. Germline lookup yields CDR1 SGDLS and CDR2 YYNGEE. V was trimmed by 1 base and J by 4 bases, leaving 14 bases between them. In DNA form, the CDR3 reads TGTGCCAGCAGCGTAAGTTTATCAGGGGCCACCGGGGAGCTGTTTTTT. Amino acids: CASSVSLSGATGELFF.

V gene TRBV4-3 combines with J gene TRBJ1-1, with D uncertain. The CDR3 runs 15 residues. Germline assignment: CDR1 LGHNA and CDR2 YSLEER. Between the trimmed V and J ends, which lost 1 base and 0 bases, there was a span of 9 bases. This CDR3 reads CASSQGEWVNTEAFF. CDR3 DNA sequence: TGCGCCAGCAGCCAAGGAGAGTGGGTGAACACTGAAGCTTTCTTT.

This clone was counted a single time. This rearrangement joins TRBV11-3 to TRBJ1-1, with no clear D. The germline gives CDR1 SGHNT, CDR2 YENEEA. The CDR3 contains 12 residues. The V end lost 5 bases, the J end lost 7 bases, and 11 bases lay between the germline ends. DNA of the CDR3: TGTGCCAGCAGCGGAGGCCGGGGTGAAGCTTTCTTT. Translated: CASSGGRGEAFF.

The V and J genes are TRBV11-2 and TRBJ1-4, with 8 bases matching TRBD1. The V segment lost 3 bases and the J segment 7 bases; nucleotides outside the gene matches: 4. The V gene's germline CDR1 is SGHAT and CDR2 FQNNGV. The CDR3 spans 14 residues. In nucleotides, the CDR3 is TGTGCCAGCAGCTTCGACAGGGGCGGTGAAAAACTGTTTTTT. Translation gives CASSFDRGGEKLFF.

This chain connects TRBV5-4 to TRBJ2-1; D assignment may be TRBD1 or TRBD2 (6 bases each). This CDR3 has 13 amino acids. The ends were cut back, 5 bases at V and 7 bases at J, with 13 bases in the middle. Germline values: CDR1 SGHNT, CDR2 YYREEE (reference sequence). CDR3 in DNA: TGTGCCAGCAGTCTGACTAGGGGGAATGAGCAGTTCTTC. Amino acid sequence: CASSLTRGNEQFF.

On this clone: Compared with germline, one end of the junction differs, possibly owing to a read error. Within the sample, other DNA sequences also encode this same CDR3. CDR3 nucleotides: TGTGCCAGCAGAGGGACAGACACCGAAGCTTTCTTT. As protein: CASRGTDTEAFF. The chain employs TRBV28 and TRBJ1-1; TRBD1 aligns across 7 bases. The germline V gene encodes CDR1 MDHEN and CDR2 SYDVKM. This CDR3 spans 12 amino acids.

This chain joins TRBV5-4 and TRBJ2-3, with a possible D match to TRBD2 (6 bases). CDR3 length: 16 residues. V shed 3 bases and J shed 0 bases, with 14 bases lying between them. The germline gives CDR1 SGHNT, CDR2 YYREEE (reference sequence). CDR3 coding DNA: TGTGCCAGCAGCTCTCCGGACTACGGGAGCACAGATACGCAGTATTTT. Encoded protein: CASSSPDYGSTDTQYF.

This chain links TRBV10-2 with TRBJ2-5, with D unresolved. CDR1 and CDR2 from the germline V gene are WSHSY and SAAADI. Between the trimmed V and J ends, which lost 3 bases and 5 bases, there was a span of 10 bases. This CDR3 has 13 amino acids. The CDR3 here is CASSDGPRETQYF. CDR3 in DNA: TGCGCCAGCAGTGACGGACCGCGGGAGACCCAGTACTTC.

The chain links TRBV10-3 to TRBJ1-2; 9 nucleotides align to TRBD1. The CDR3 has 17 residues. V was clipped by 7 bases and J by 5 bases; unmatched bases: 17. Germline V lookup: CDR1 ENHRY, CDR2 SYGVKD. DNA of the CDR3: TGTGCCATCAAATCGGGGACAGGGAATAAGGAAGAGTATGGCTACACCTTC. Amino acid sequence: CAIKSGTGNKEEYGYTF.

In this sample, this clone turned up once. V gene TRBV5-8 combines with J gene TRBJ2-1; 11 bases map to TRBD2. The V gene end was trimmed by 6 bases and the J gene end by 12 bases; junction bases not matched to a gene: 2. This CDR3 contains 11 residues. Per the germline V gene, CDR1 is SGHTS and CDR2 is YDEGEE. The CDR3 region is CASTLAGGQFF. DNA for the CDR3: TGTGCCAGCACGCTAGCGGGGGGGCAGTTCTTC.

The CDR3 region is CATSASGVTEAFF. The CDR3 DNA reads TGTGCCACCAGTGCCTCAGGGGTTACTGAAGCTTTCTTT. The chain links TRBV24-1 to TRBJ1-1, with D perhaps matching TRBD1 (6 bases). CDR3 size: 13 residues. V was cut by 5 bases and J by 5 bases, with 11 bases left in between. The germline gives CDR1 KGHDR, CDR2 SFDVKD.